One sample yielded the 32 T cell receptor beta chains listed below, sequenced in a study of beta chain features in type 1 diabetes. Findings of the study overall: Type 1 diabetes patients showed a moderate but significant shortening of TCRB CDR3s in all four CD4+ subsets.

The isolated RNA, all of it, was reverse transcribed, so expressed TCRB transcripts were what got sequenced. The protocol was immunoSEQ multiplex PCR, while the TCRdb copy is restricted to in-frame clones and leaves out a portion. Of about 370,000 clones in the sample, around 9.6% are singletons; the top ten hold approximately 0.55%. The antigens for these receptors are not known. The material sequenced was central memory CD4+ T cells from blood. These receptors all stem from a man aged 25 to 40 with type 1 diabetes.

The CDR3 DNA follows: TGTGCCAGCAGCTTATATGGTCAGGGGGCCACCGGGGAGCTGTTTTTT. It codes for CASSLYGQGATGELFF. The chain combines TRBV7-2 with TRBJ2-2; 8 bases agree with TRBD1. Germline values: CDR1 SGHTA, CDR2 FQGNSA. Trimming removed 2 bases from V and 4 bases from J; junction bases left unmatched: 6. The CDR3 totals 16 residues.

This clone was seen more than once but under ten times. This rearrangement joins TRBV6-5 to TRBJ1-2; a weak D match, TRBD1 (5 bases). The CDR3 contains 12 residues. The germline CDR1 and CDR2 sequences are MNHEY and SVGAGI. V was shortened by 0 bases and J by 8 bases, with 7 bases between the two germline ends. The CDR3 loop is CASSYSGDGYTF. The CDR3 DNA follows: TGTGCCAGCAGTTACTCTGGGGACGGCTACACCTTC.

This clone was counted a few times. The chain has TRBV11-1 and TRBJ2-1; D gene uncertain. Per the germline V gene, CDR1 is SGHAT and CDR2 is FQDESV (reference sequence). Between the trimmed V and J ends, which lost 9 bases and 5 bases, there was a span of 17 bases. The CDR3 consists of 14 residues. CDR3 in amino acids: CASAASQWDNEQFF. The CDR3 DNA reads TGTGCCAGTGCCGCATCCCAATGGGACAATGAGCAGTTCTTC. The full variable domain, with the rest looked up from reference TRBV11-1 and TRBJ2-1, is EAEVAQSPRYKITEKSQAVAFWCDPISGHATLYWYRQILGQGPELLVQFQDESVVDDSQLPKDRFSAERLKGVDSTLKIQPAELGDSAMYLCASAASQWDNEQFFGPGTRLTVL.

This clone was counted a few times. The CDR3 DNA is TGTGCCAGCAGCTTGCGCGAGGGGCCCCAGCATTTT. Translated, it gives CASSLREGPQHF. This chain uses TRBV7-2 with TRBJ1-5; the D is unclear. The germline V gene has CDR1 SGHTA and CDR2 FQGNSA. This CDR3 is 12 amino acids long. V dropped 3 bases and J dropped 9 bases, with 9 bases sitting between them.

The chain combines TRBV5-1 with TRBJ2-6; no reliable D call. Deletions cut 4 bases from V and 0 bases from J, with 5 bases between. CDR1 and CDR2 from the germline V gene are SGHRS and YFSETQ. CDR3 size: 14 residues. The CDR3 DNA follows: TGCGCCAGCAGCCTTATCTCTGGGGCCAACGTCCTGACTTTC. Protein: CASSLISGANVLTF.

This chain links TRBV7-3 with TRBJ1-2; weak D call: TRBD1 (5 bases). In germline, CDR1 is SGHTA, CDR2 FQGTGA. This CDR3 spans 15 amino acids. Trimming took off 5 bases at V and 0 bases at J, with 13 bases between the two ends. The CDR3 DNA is TGTGCCAGCAGCGAGGGACGCCGAGCTAACTATGGCTACACCTTC. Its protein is CASSEGRRANYGYTF.

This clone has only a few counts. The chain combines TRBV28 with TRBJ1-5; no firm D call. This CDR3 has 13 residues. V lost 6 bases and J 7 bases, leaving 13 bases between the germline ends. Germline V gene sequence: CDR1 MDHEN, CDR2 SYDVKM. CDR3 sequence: CASSLPVGQPQHF. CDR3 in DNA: TGTGCCAGCAGCCTTCCGGTCGGGCAGCCCCAGCATTTT.

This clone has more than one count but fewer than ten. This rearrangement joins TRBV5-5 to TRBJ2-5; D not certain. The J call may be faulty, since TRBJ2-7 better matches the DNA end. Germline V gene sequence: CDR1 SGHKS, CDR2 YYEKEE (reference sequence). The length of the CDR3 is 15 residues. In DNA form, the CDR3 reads TGTGCCAGCGCGCCCAGCCCCATCCCCCTCTACGAGCAGTACTTC. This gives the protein CASAPSPIPLYEQYF.

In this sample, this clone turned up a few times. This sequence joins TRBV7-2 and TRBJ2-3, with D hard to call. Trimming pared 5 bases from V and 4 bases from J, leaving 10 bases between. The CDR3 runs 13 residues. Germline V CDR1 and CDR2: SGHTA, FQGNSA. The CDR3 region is CASSGSTADTQYF. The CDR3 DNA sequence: TGTGCCAGCAGCGGTAGCACGGCAGATACGCAGTATTTT.

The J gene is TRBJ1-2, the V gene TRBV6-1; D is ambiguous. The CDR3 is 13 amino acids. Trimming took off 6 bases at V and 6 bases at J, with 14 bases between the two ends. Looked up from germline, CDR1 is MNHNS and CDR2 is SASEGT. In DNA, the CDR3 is TGTGCCAGCAGCCCCGGGAGTTATCATGGCTACACCTTC. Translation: CASSPGSYHGYTF.

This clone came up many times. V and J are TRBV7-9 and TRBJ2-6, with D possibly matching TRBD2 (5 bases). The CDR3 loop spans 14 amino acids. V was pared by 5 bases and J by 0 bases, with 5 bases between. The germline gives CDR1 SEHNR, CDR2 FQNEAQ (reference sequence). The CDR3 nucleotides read TGTGCCAGCAGCCGGGACTCTGGGGCCAACGTCCTGACTTTC. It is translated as CASSRDSGANVLTF.

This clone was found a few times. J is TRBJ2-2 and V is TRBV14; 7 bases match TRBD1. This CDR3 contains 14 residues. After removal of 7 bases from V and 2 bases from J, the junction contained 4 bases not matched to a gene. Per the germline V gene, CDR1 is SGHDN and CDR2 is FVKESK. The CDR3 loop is CASTDRANTGELFF. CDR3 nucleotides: TGTGCCAGCACTGACAGGGCCAACACCGGGGAGCTGTTTTTT.

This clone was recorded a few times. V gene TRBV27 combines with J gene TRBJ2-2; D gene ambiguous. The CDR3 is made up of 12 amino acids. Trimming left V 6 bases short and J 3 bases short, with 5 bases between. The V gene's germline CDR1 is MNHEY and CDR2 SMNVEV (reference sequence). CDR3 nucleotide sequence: TGTGCCAGCAGCCCCGACACCGGGGAGCTGTTTTTT. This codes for CASSPDTGELFF.

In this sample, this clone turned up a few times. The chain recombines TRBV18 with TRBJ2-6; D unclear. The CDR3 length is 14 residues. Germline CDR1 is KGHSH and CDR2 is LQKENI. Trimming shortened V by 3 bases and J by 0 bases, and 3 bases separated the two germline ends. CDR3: CASSPDSGANVLTF. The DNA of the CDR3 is TGTGCCAGCTCACCTGACTCTGGGGCCAACGTCCTGACTTTC.

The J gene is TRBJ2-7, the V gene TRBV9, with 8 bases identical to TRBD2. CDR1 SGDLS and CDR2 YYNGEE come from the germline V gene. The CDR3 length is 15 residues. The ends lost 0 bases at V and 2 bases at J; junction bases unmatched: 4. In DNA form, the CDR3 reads TGTGCCAGCAGCGTAGATCCGGGAGGGCCCTACGAGCAGTACTTC. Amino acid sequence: CASSVDPGGPYEQYF.

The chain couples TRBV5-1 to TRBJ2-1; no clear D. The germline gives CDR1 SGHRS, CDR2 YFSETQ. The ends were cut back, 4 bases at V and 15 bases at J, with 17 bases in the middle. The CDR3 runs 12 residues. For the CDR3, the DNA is TGCGCCAGCAGCGACCTGGCCCCCGAAAGGTTCTTC. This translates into CASSDLAPERFF.

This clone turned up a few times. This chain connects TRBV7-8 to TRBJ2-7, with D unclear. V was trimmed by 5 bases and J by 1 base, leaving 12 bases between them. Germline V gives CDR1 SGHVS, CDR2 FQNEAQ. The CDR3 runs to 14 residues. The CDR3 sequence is CASSPIDPSYEQYF. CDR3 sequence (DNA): TGTGCCAGCAGCCCGATCGACCCATCCTACGAGCAGTACTTC.

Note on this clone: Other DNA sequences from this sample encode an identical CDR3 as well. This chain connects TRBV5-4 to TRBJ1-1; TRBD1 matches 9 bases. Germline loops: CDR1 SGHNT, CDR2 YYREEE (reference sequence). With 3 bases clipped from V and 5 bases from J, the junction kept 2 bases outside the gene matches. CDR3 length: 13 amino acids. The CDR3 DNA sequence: TGTGCCAGCAGCTGGGACAGGGATACTGAAGCTTTCTTT. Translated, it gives CASSWDRDTEAFF.

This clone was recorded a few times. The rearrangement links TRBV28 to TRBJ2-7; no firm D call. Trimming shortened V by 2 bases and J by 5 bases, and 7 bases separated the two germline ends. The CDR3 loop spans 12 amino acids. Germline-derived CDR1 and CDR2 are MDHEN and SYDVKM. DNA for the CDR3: TGTGCCAGCAGTTTAATAGCTGACGAGCAGTACTTC. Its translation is CASSLIADEQYF.

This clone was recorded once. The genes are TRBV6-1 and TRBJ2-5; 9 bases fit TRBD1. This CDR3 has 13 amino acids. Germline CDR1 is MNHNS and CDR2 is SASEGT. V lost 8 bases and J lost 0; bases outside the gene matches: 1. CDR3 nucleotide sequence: TGTGCCAGCGGGACAGGGCACCAAGAGACCCAGTACTTC. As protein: CASGTGHQETQYF.

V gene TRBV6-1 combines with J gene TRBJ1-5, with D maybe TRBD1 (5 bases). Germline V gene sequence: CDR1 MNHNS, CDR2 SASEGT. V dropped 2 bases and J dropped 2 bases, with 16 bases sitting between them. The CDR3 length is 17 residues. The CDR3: CASSELVGGSGNQPQHF. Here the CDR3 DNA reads TGTGCCAGCAGTGAACTTGTGGGGGGGTCCGGCAATCAGCCCCAGCATTTT.

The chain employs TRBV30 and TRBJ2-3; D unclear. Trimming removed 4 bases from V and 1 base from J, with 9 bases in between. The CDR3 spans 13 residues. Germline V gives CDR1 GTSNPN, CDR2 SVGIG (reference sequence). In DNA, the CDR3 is TGTGCCTGGATTACGGGCCGCACAGATACGCAGTATTTT. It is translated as CAWITGRTDTQYF.

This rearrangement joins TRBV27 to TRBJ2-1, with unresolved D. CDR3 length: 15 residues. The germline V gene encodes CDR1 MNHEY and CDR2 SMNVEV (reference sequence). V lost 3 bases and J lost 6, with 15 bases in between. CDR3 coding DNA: TGTGCCAGCAGTTTTCGGGCTCCCGAACTCAATGAGCAGTTCTTC. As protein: CASSFRAPELNEQFF.

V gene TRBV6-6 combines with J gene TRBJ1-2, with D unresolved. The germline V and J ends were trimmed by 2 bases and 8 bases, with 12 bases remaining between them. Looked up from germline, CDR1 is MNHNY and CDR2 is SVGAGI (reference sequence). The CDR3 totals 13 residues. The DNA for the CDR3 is TGTGCCAGCAGTTACGGCCACGATGGAGGCTACACCTTC. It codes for CASSYGHDGGYTF.

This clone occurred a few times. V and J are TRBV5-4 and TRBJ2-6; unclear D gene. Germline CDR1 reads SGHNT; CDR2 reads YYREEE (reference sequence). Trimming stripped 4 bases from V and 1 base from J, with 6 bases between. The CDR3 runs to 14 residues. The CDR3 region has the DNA TGTGCCAGCAGCGAAAATTCTGGGGCCAACGTCCTGACTTTC. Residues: CASSENSGANVLTF. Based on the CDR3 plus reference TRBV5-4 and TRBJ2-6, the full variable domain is ETGVTQSPTHLIKTRGQQVTLRCSSQSGHNTVSWYQQALGQGPQFIFQYYREEENGRGNFPPRFSGLQFPNYSSELNVNALELDDSALYLCASSENSGANVLTFGAGSRLTVL.

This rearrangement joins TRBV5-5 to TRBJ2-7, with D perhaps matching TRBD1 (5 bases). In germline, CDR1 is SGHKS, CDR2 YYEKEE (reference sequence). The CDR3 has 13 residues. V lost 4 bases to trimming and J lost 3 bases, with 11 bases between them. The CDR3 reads CASSRTTFYEQYF. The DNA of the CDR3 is TGTGCCAGCAGCCGGACAACCTTCTACGAGCAGTACTTC.

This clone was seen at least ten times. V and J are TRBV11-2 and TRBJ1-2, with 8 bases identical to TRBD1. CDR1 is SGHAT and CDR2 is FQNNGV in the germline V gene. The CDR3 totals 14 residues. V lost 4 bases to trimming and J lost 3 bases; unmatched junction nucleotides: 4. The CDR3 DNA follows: TGTGCCAGCAGCTACCTACAGGGGGACTATGGCTACACCTTC. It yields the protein CASSYLQGDYGYTF.

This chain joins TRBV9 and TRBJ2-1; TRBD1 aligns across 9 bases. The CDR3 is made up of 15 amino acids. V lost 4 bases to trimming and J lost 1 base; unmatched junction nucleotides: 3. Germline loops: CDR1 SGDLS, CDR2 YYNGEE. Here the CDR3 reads CASSIQGASYNEQFF. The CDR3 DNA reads TGTGCCAGCAGCATACAGGGGGCATCCTACAATGAGCAGTTCTTC.

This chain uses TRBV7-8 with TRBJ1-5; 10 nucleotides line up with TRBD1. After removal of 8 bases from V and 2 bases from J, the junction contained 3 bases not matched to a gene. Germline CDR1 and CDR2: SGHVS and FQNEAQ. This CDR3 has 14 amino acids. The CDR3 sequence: CASGTGAGNQPQHF. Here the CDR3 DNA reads TGTGCCAGCGGGACAGGGGCAGGCAATCAGCCCCAGCATTTT.

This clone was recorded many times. CDR3 sequence reads: CASSSRGTDTQYF. CDR3 nucleotide sequence: TGCGCCAGCAGCTCCCGAGGCACAGATACGCAGTATTTT. This chain joins TRBV5-1 and TRBJ2-3; no clear D. The germline V and J ends were trimmed by 3 bases and 1 base, with 6 bases remaining between them. CDR1 SGHRS and CDR2 YFSETQ come from the germline V gene. The CDR3 covers 13 residues.

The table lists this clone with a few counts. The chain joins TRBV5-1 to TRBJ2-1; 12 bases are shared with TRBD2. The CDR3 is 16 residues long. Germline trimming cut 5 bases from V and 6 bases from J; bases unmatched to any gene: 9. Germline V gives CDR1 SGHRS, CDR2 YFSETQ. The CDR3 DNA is TGCGCCAGCAGAAGTCTTGGACTAGCGGGAACCAATGAGCAGTTCTTC. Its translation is CASRSLGLAGTNEQFF.

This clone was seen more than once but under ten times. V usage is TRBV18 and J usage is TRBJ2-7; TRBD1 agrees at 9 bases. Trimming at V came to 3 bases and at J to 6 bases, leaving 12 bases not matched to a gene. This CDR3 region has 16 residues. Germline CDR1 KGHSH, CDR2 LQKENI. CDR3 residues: CASSPRDRVAGVEQYF. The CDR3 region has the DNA TGTGCCAGCTCACCCCGGGACAGGGTCGCAGGTGTCGAGCAGTACTTC. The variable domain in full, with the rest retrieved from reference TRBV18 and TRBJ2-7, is NAGVMQNPRHLVRRRGQEARLRCSPMKGHSHVYWYRQLPEEGLKFMVYLQKENIIDESGMPKERFSAEFPKEGPSILRIQQVVRGDSAAYFCASSPRDRVAGVEQYFGPGTRLTVT.